These 20 T cell receptor beta chains share one sample of origin, sequenced in a study of T cell changes during pregnancy in multiple sclerosis. TCRdb's copy holds only in-frame clones and misses some; the assay was immunoSEQ multiplex PCR. Counted here are about 75,000 clones, 80% to 90% occurring once; the ten biggest clones make up roughly 1%. The sample consisted of peripheral blood, taken in the first trimester of pregnancy. These receptors all come from a female donor in good health, enrolled as a control in a pregnancy study.

This clone was counted a single time. The chain joins TRBV7-9 to TRBJ2-7; D is ambiguous. The CDR3 spans 13 residues. Trimming took 6 bases from V and 1 from J, leaving 10 bases between them. CDR1 and CDR2 (germline): SEHNR, FQNEAQ (reference sequence). The CDR3 coding sequence is TGTGCCAGCAGTCCGACACCGTCCTACGAGCAGTACTTC. This gives the protein CASSPTPSYEQYF.

The chain couples TRBV19 to TRBJ2-7; TRBD1 is a possible D gene (5 bases). The CDR3 runs to 16 residues. V dropped 3 bases and J dropped 4 bases, with 19 bases sitting between them. Germline CDR1 reads LNHDA; CDR2 reads SQIVND (reference sequence). The CDR3 reads CASSMSTARIPYEQYF. Written as DNA, the CDR3 is TGTGCCAGTAGTATGTCGACAGCCCGAATCCCTTACGAGCAGTACTTC.

The chain employs TRBV30 and TRBJ1-4; D call uncertain. The V gene lost 1 base and the J gene lost 5 bases, with 8 bases spanning the gap. The CDR3 has 13 amino acids. Germline-derived CDR1 and CDR2 are GTSNPN and SVGIG (reference sequence). The CDR3 DNA reads TGTGCCTGGAGTGCAGGCTCGAATGAAAAACTGTTTTTT. As protein: CAWSAGSNEKLFF. The whole variable domain, remainder taken from reference TRBV30 and TRBJ1-4, is SQTIHQWPATLVQPVGSPLSLECTVEGTSNPNLYWYRQAAGRGLQLLFYSVGIGQISSEVPQNLSASRPQDRQFILSSKKLLLSDSGFYLCAWSAGSNEKLFFGSGTQLSVL.

J is TRBJ1-4 and V is TRBV14; D gene ambiguous. Trimming pared 0 bases from V and 7 bases from J, leaving 18 bases between. Germline values: CDR1 SGHDN, CDR2 FVKESK. The CDR3 length is 17 residues. CDR3 amino acids: CASSQDPSAGFSEKLFF. CDR3 bases: TGTGCCAGCAGCCAAGACCCTTCCGCGGGTTTTAGTGAAAAACTGTTTTTT.

The gene calls are TRBV6-1 and TRBJ2-3; TRBD1 aligns across 10 bases. The length of the CDR3 is 14 residues. After removal of 5 bases from V and 8 bases from J, the junction contained 7 bases not matched to a gene. Germline V gene lookup returns CDR1 MNHNS and CDR2 SASEGT. The CDR3 region is CASSTDRGLGTQYF. The CDR3 nucleotides read TGTGCCAGCAGTACTGACAGGGGGCTCGGTACGCAGTATTTT.

The gene calls are TRBV4-3 and TRBJ2-1; possibly TRBD2 for D (6 bases). This CDR3 comprises 12 residues. With 4 bases removed from V and 15 bases from J, the gap between germline ends came to 16 bases. CDR1 LGHNA and CDR2 YSLEER come from the germline V gene. CDR3 residues: CASSLPGTPMFF. CDR3 coding DNA: TGCGCCAGCAGCCTGCCCGGGACTCCGATGTTCTTC.

The V gene is TRBV6-5, the J gene TRBJ2-7, with D perhaps TRBD2 (5 bases). Germline assignment: CDR1 MNHEY and CDR2 SVGAGI. Trimming took 6 bases from V and 10 from J, leaving 19 bases between them. The CDR3 has 13 residues. CDR3 protein: CASRVGGGSLQYF. CDR3 nucleotides: TGTGCCAGCAGGGTTGGTGGTGGGAGCCTACAGTACTTC.

This clone was counted once. The rearrangement uses TRBV7-2 and TRBJ2-1; 10 bases are a match to TRBD1. Germline lookup yields CDR1 SGHTA and CDR2 FQGNSA. This CDR3 has 15 residues. The V gene end was trimmed by 5 bases and the J gene end by 2 bases; junction bases not matched to a gene: 3. CDR3 sequence: CASSEDRGTYNEQFF. CDR3 DNA sequence: TGTGCCAGCAGCGAGGACAGGGGGACCTACAATGAGCAGTTCTTC.

As to this clone: Relative to the germline gene, one junction end is altered; a read error may explain this. The chain uses TRBV30 and TRBJ2-7, with D perhaps TRBD2 (6 bases). The CDR3 runs to 13 residues. The germline V gene has CDR1 GTSNPN and CDR2 SVGIG (reference sequence). CDR3 nucleotides: TGTGCCTGGAGTGTAGTTTTGGGGGGACCCACGGACTTC. Its translation is CAWSVVLGGPTDF. The variable domain in full, with the rest retrieved from reference TRBV30 and TRBJ2-7, is SQTIHQWPATLVQPVGSPLSLECTVEGTSNPNLYWYRQAAGRGLQLLFYSVGIGQISSEVPQNLSASRPQDRQFILSSKKLLLSDSGFYLCAWSVVLGGPTDFGPGTRLTVT.

The V gene is TRBV5-1, the J gene TRBJ2-2; 9 bases align to TRBD1. Germline V gives CDR1 SGHRS, CDR2 YFSETQ. The CDR3 runs to 16 residues. After removal of 4 bases from V and 5 bases from J, the junction contained 9 bases not matched to a gene. In nucleotides, the CDR3 is TGCGCCAGCAGCAACGCCCGTGGACAGGGGACCGGGGAGCTGTTTTTT. Translation: CASSNARGQGTGELFF. The full variable domain, with the rest looked up from reference TRBV5-1 and TRBJ2-2, is KAGVTQTPRYLIKTRGQQVTLSCSPISGHRSVSWYQQTPGQGLQFLFEYFSETQRNKGNFPGRFSGRQFSNSRSEMNVSTLELGDSALYLCASSNARGQGTGELFFGEGSRLTVL.

About this clone: Germline is not matched at one junction end, which may reflect a read error. V and J are TRBV7-7 and TRBJ2-7, with TRBD1 matching over 7 bases. From germline, CDR1 is SSHAT and CDR2 FNYEAQ (reference sequence). The CDR3 loop spans 13 amino acids. The CDR3 DNA is TGTGCTAGCAGCTCACGACAGGGTCACGAGCAGTACTTC. Its protein product is CASSSRQGHEQYF.

The V and J genes are TRBV6-6 and TRBJ1-2, with unresolved D. The CDR3 length is 11 residues. CDR1 and CDR2 (germline): MNHNY, SVGAGI (reference sequence). The V end lost 5 bases, the J end lost 8 bases, and 9 bases lay between the germline ends. CDR3 DNA sequence: TGTGCCAGCAGTGCCTCACGGGGCTACACCTTC. Its protein is CASSASRGYTF.

This CDR3 is CASSQREGTEAFF. The CDR3 nucleotides read TGTGCCAGCAGTCAGCGTGAGGGCACTGAAGCTTTCTTT. The chain employs TRBV6-5 and TRBJ1-1, with D uncertain. V dropped 5 bases and J dropped 4 bases, with 11 bases sitting between them. The CDR3 has 13 amino acids. Germline values: CDR1 MNHEY, CDR2 SVGAGI.

The J gene is TRBJ1-3, the V gene TRBV15; 7 bases are shared with TRBD1. The CDR3 is 16 amino acids. Looked up from germline, CDR1 is LNHNV and CDR2 is YYDKDF (reference sequence). After removal of 1 base from V and 4 bases from J, the junction contained 7 bases not matched to a gene. CDR3 sequence: CATSRVGGAGGNTIYF. The CDR3 bases are TGTGCCACCAGCAGAGTAGGGGGCGCGGGAGGAAACACCATATATTTT.

The chain combines TRBV19 with TRBJ2-1; 12 bases fit TRBD2. Per germline, CDR1 LNHDA and CDR2 SQIVND (reference sequence). The CDR3 sequence is 20 residues long. Trimming at V came to 5 bases and at J to 2 bases, leaving 16 bases not matched to a gene. The CDR3 coding sequence is TGTGCCAGTAGTCCCCTTTGGCTAGCGGGGGGGCCGGCACCCTACAATGAGCAGTTCTTC. It yields the protein CASSPLWLAGGPAPYNEQFF.

This chain joins TRBV6-5 and TRBJ2-7, with 8 bases that match TRBD2. CDR3 length: 15 amino acids. V lost 6 bases to trimming and J lost 10 bases; unmatched junction nucleotides: 17. Germline assignment: CDR1 MNHEY and CDR2 SVGAGI. This CDR3 is CASSSATEKAGEQYF. CDR3 nucleotide sequence: TGTGCCAGCAGCTCAGCCACAGAAAAAGCGGGAGAACAGTACTTC.

The V and J genes are TRBV7-2 and TRBJ2-1; a possible D gene is TRBD2 (6 bases). V lost 5 bases and J 10 bases, leaving 21 bases between the germline ends. The germline gives CDR1 SGHTA, CDR2 FQGNSA. This CDR3 has 15 amino acids. In nucleotides, the CDR3 is TGTGCCAGCAGCCTGCGTGGGACTTCACCCCCAGAGCAGTTCTTC. This gives the protein CASSLRGTSPPEQFF.

The chain joins TRBV6-4 to TRBJ1-6, with a tentative D call TRBD1 (5 bases). V shed 0 bases and J shed 9 bases, with 12 bases lying between them. The CDR3 sequence is 15 residues long. Per germline, CDR1 MRHNA and CDR2 SNTAGT. The CDR3: CASSDSGLGVSPLHF. The CDR3 DNA reads TGTGCCAGCAGTGACTCGGGATTAGGGGTTTCACCCCTCCACTTT.

This clone was recorded once. The chain couples TRBV7-2 to TRBJ1-2; 8 nucleotides line up with TRBD1. Germline V gives CDR1 SGHTA, CDR2 FQGNSA. The CDR3 extends over 16 amino acids. With 0 bases clipped from V and 0 bases from J, the junction kept 3 bases outside the gene matches. The CDR3: CASSLAGTGSNYGYTF. The CDR3 bases are TGTGCCAGCAGCTTAGCCGGGACAGGTTCTAACTATGGCTACACCTTC.

This clone was seen ten or more times. J is TRBJ1-2 and V is TRBV4-3; D unclear. The CDR3 sequence is 14 residues long. Trimming stripped 0 bases from V and 8 bases from J, with 13 bases between. Germline CDR1 reads LGHNA; CDR2 reads YSLEER. CDR3 sequence: CASSQDQLRGGYTF. Here the CDR3 DNA reads TGCGCCAGCAGCCAAGATCAGCTCCGAGGGGGCTACACCTTC.